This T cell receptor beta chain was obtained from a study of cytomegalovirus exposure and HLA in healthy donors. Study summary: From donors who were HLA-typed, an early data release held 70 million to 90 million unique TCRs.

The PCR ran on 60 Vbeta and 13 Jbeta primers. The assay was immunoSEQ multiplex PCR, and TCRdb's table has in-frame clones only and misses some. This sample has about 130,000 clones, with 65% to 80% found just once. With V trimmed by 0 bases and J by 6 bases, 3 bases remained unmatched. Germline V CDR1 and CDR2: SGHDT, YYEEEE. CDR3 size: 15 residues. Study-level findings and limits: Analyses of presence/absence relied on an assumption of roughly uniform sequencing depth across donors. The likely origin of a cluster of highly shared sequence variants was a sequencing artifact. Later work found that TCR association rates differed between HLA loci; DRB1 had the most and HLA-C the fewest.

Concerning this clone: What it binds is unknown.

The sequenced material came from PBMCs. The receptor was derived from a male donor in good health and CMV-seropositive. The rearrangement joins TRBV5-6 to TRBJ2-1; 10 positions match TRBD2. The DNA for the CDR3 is TGTGCCAGCAGCTTGGTTAGCGGGAGGAGCAATGAGCAGTTCTTC. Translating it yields CASSLVSGRSNEQFF.